The entry that follows covers one TCR beta chain sequence. As yet, its antigen is unknown. These data originate in a study of long-term antiretroviral therapy in people with HIV. Findings of the study overall: CDR3 lengths in HIV samples spanned a narrower range than controls. The blood, collected between about 2004 and 2018, was possibly taken under older ART regimens.

J lost 3 bases, V lost 8 bases, and 7 bases had no gene match. Germline V lookup: CDR1 MNHNY, CDR2 SVGAGI (reference sequence). There are 14 residues in the CDR3. The authors ran the immunoSEQ assay, v3.0, at survey level. The repertoire was sequenced with immunoSEQ multiplex PCR; TCRdb's copy has only in-frame clones and lacks some. The sample includes about 25,000 clones, almost 90% of them seen just once. The chain employs TRBV6-6 and TRBJ2-5; 9 nucleotides match TRBD1. The sample was unsorted PBMCs, taken around 4.5 years after starting antiretroviral therapy. The sequence was collected from a man aged 25 to 45 with HIV. The CDR3 loop is CASRMDRGKETQYF. CDR3 DNA sequence: TGTGCCAGCCGTATGGACAGGGGAAAAGAGACCCAGTACTTC.